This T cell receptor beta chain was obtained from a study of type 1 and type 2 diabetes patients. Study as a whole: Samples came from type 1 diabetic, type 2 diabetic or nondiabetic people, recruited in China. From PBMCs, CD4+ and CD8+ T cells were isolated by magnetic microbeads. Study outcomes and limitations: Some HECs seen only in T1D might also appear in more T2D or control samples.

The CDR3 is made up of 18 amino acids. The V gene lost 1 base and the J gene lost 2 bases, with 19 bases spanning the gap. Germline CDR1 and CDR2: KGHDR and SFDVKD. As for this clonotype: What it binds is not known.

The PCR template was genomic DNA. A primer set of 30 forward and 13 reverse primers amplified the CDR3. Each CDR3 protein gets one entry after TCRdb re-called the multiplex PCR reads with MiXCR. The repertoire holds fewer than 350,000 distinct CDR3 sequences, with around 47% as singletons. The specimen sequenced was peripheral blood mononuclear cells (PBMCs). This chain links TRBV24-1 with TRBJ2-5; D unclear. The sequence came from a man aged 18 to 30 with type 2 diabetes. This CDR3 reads CATSDFANSPVTQETQYF. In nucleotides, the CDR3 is TGTGCCACCAGTGATTTTGCGAACAGCCCTGTCACACAAGAGACCCAGTACTTC.